This TCR beta chain was captured by sequencing in a study of chemoradiotherapy in HPV16-positive cancers. Study at large: A couple of HPV16-positive patients' cells yielded candidate HPV-specific clones and common motifs.

Worth noting for this clone: Its antigen is undetermined.

Whole-study findings and limits: Candidate HPV-specific clones and E7-related TCR motifs grew in tumor during treatment.

TCRdb's table, derived via immunoSEQ multiplex PCR, lists solely in-frame clones and lacks some. The sample has roughly 10,000 clones; around 81% are singletons. This CDR3 is 14 amino acids long. Germline V gene data show CDR1 as SGHAT and CDR2 as FQNNGV. V shed 5 bases, J shed 6 bases, and the junction held 10 bases outside the gene matches. This material consisted of blood, taken from a patient who underwent chemoradiotherapy. This receptor was taken from a human donor with HPV-associated anogenital cancer. V gene TRBV11-2 combines with J gene TRBJ2-7; 7 nucleotides agree with TRBD2. This CDR3 is CASSRMGGTSEQYF. Written as DNA, the CDR3 is TGTGCCAGCAGCCGAATGGGGGGGACCTCCGAGCAGTACTTC.